This is a list of T cell receptor beta chains from one sample in a study of cytomegalovirus exposure and HLA in healthy donors. TCRdb's copy holds only in-frame clones and misses some; the assay was immunoSEQ multiplex PCR. The sample totals about 160,000 clones. The sample taken for sequencing was PBMCs. These receptors all come from a woman aged 60-75 years in good health and CMV-seronegative. The CDR3 runs from the conserved cysteine through the conserved F or W. The D gene is left open where the match is weak.

D	V	J	CDR3	DNA
.	TRBV30	TRBJ2-3	CAWAEGGGFRPDTQYF	TGTGCCTGGGCTGAAGGCGGGGGCTTCCGACCAGATACGCAGTATTTT
.	TRBV6-5	TRBJ2-1	CASSYRPEDNEQFF	TGTGCCAGCAGTTATCGACCGGAGGACAATGAGCAGTTCTTC
.	TRBV11-1	TRBJ1-1	CASSLVGQNTEAFF	TGTGCCAGCAGCTTAGTGGGGCAAAACACTGAAGCTTTCTTT
.	TRBV7-6	TRBJ2-5	CASSLEGGGRQETQYF	TGTGCCAGCAGCTTAGAAGGAGGAGGCAGACAAGAGACCCAGTACTTC
TRBD2	TRBV15	TRBJ2-7	CATSESWGGTYEQYF	TGTGCCACCAGCGAATCTTGGGGGGGGACCTACGAGCAGTACTTC
.	TRBV5-1	TRBJ1-1	CASSLRGGTEAFF	TGCGCCAGCAGCTTGCGGGGGGGAACTGAAGCTTTCTTT
TRBD1	TRBV10-3	TRBJ1-1	CATGQGDYTEAFF	TGTGCCACCGGACAGGGGGACTACACTGAAGCTTTCTTT
TRBD2	TRBV7-7	TRBJ2-1	CASSIEPGLAPGNEQFF	TGTGCCAGCAGTATCGAACCCGGACTAGCCCCTGGCAATGAGCAGTTCTTC
TRBD1	TRBV19	TRBJ1-6	CASSPTWGQGQSPLHF	TGTGCCAGTTCGCCAACCTGGGGACAGGGACAATCACCCCTCCACTTT
.	TRBV18	TRBJ1-2	CASSPGLSYGYTF	TGTGCCAGCTCACCCGGACTGAGCTATGGCTACACCTTC
.	TRBV9	TRBJ1-4	CASSVGPTGEKLFF	TGTGCCAGCAGCGTAGGGCCAACAGGGGAAAAACTGTTTTTT
TRBD1	TRBV30	TRBJ1-5	CAWSDRVGRAGQPQHF	TGTGCCTGGTCGGACAGGGTTGGACGGGCTGGCCAGCCCCAGCATTTT
.	TRBV18	TRBJ1-1	CASSLQRADTEAFF	TGTGCCAGCTCCCTTCAGCGGGCCGACACTGAAGCTTTCTTT
TRBD1	TRBV10-3	TRBJ1-2	CAISGLGQGAWGYTF	TGTGCCATCAGTGGATTAGGACAGGGGGCATGGGGCTACACCTTC
.	TRBV29-1	TRBJ2-5	CSVPISGQETQYF	TGCAGCGTCCCTATTAGCGGCCAAGAGACCCAGTACTTC
.	TRBV14	TRBJ1-1	CASSLWGGNTEAFF	TGTGCCAGCAGCCTTTGGGGAGGAAACACTGAAGCTTTCTTT
.	TRBV9	TRBJ1-1	CASSPMGQKNTEAFF	TGTGCCAGCAGCCCAATGGGGCAGAAGAACACTGAAGCTTTCTTT
TRBD1	TRBV5-1	TRBJ1-3	CASSPGTGGNTIYF	TGCGCCAGCAGCCCCGGGACAGGGGGAAACACCATATATTTT
TRBD1	TRBV7-2	TRBJ2-7	CASVTQGQPSNEQYF	TGTGCCAGCGTTACCCAGGGACAGCCATCCAACGAGCAGTACTTC
.	TRBV6-5	TRBJ2-7	CASSYSQAGREQYF	TGTGCCAGCAGTTACTCACAGGCCGGGCGCGAGCAGTACTTC
TRBD1	TRBV18	TRBJ1-1	CASSPGQQAEAFF	TGTGCCAGCTCACCGGGACAGCAGGCCGAAGCTTTCTTT
TRBD1	TRBV5-4	TRBJ1-2	CASNFGGTGYGYGYTF	TGTGCCAGCAATTTCGGAGGGACAGGGTACGGCTATGGCTACACCTTC
.	TRBV5-1	TRBJ1-2	CASSLGLNYGYTF	TGCGCCAGCAGCTTGGGACTTAACTATGGCTACACCTTC
.	TRBV7-2	TRBJ1-2	CASTLSGPGPVSYGYTF	TGTGCCAGCACCCTCAGCGGGCCGGGACCGGTGTCCTATGGCTACACCTTC
TRBD1	TRBV19	TRBJ1-1	CASRKGQGRFPNTEAFF	TGTGCCAGTAGGAAGGGACAGGGAAGATTTCCGAACACTGAAGCTTTCTTT
TRBD1	TRBV19	TRBJ2-2	CASSIGTGNGGELFF	TGTGCCAGTAGTATAGGGACAGGGAACGGCGGGGAGCTGTTTTTT
TRBD1	TRBV15	TRBJ2-7	CATSRLPGTGNPYEQYF	TGTGCCACCAGCAGGCTGCCCGGGACAGGGAATCCCTACGAGCAGTACTTC
.	TRBV9	TRBJ2-7	CASSALATPRGEQYF	TGTGCCAGCAGCGCTCTTGCTACCCCTCGTGGTGAGCAGTACTTC
.	TRBV6-1	TRBJ1-1	CASIHTQNTEAFF	TGTGCCAGCATTCACACCCAAAACACTGAAGCTTTCTTT
TRBD2	TRBV15	TRBJ2-1	CATSRDRLAGGNEQFF	TGTGCCACCAGCAGAGATCGGCTAGCGGGGGGAAATGAGCAGTTCTTC
TRBD1	TRBV19	TRBJ1-1	CASSRGRGVKVLNTEAFF	TGTGCCAGTAGTCGAGGCAGGGGGGTAAAGGTGTTGAACACTGAAGCTTTCTTT
.	TRBV2	TRBJ2-5	CASSTPASGGEETQYF	TGTGCCAGCAGTACCCCAGCGAGTGGCGGAGAAGAGACCCAGTACTTC
.	TRBV6-1	TRBJ1-2	CASSDRGMGGAGGGYGYTF	TGTGCCAGCAGTGACCGGGGAATGGGAGGGGCTGGGGGGGGCTATGGCTACACCTTC
TRBD2	TRBV4-3	TRBJ2-7	CASSPRTSGGSEEQYF	TGCGCCAGCAGCCCCCGGACTAGCGGGGGCTCTGAGGAGCAGTACTTC
TRBD1	TRBV9	TRBJ1-1	CASSPTGGRTEAFF	TGTGCCAGCAGCCCCACAGGGGGCCGAACTGAAGCTTTCTTT
.	TRBV18	TRBJ2-7	CASSPGQGGSYEQYF	TGTGCCAGCTCGCCGGGCCAGGGTGGGTCCTACGAGCAGTACTTC
.	TRBV9	TRBJ2-7	CASSVGGQQTYEQYF	TGTGCCAGCAGCGTAGGAGGGCAGCAAACCTACGAGCAGTACTTC
.	TRBV5-6	TRBJ2-5	CASSLGGRGRGETQYF	TGTGCCAGCAGCTTGGGCGGGCGGGGGCGCGGAGAGACCCAGTACTTC
TRBD2	TRBV18	TRBJ2-7	CASSTRGDEQYF	TGTGCCAGCTCGACACGGGGGGACGAGCAGTACTTC
TRBD1	TRBV9	TRBJ1-1	CASSPLDRGLLPEAFF	TGTGCCAGCAGCCCGCTGGACAGGGGGCTTCTCCCTGAAGCTTTCTTT
.	TRBV7-3	TRBJ1-2	CASGGANYGYTF	TGTGCCAGCGGGGGGGCGAACTATGGCTACACCTTC
.	TRBV5-6	TRBJ1-1	CASSLVASNTEAFF	TGTGCCAGCAGCTTGGTGGCATCGAACACTGAAGCTTTCTTT
TRBD1	TRBV9	TRBJ1-2	CASSALGGGYGYTF	TGTGCCAGCAGCGCTTTAGGGGGCGGCTATGGCTACACCTTC
.	TRBV6-5	TRBJ1-5	CASSPPGDGNQPQHF	TGTGCCAGCAGCCCCCCGGGAGACGGCAATCAGCCCCAGCATTTT
TRBD1	TRBV4-2	TRBJ2-3	CASSQGQGVMDTQYF	TGTGCCAGCAGCCAGGGACAGGGGGTGATGGATACGCAGTATTTT